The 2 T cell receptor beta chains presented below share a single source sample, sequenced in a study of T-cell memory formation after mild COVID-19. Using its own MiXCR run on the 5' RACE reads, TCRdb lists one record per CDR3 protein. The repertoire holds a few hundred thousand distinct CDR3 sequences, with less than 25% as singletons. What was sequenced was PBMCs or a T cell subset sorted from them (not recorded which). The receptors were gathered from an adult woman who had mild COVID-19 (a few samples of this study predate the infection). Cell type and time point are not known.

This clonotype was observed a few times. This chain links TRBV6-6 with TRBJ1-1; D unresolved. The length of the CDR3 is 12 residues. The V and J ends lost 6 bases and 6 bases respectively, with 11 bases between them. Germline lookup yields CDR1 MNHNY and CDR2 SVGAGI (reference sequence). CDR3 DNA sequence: TGTGCCAGCAGCCACCTGAAGCCTGAAGCTTTCTTT. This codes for CASSHLKPEAFF.

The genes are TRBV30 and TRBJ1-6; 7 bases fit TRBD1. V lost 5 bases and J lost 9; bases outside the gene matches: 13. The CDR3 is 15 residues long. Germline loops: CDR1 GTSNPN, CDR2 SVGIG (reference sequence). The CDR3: CAWGGLTGWSSPLHF. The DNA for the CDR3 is TGTGCCTGGGGCGGCCTGACAGGGTGGAGTTCACCCCTCCACTTT.